This T cell receptor beta chain was identified during a study of vaccination and CD4 T cells after COVID-19. General study findings and limits: Recorded median SARS-CoV-2-reactive clonotype numbers increased from about 20 to 38 without reaching significance.

This clonotype was picked up a small number of times. The antigen remains unidentified. The V gene lost 5 bases and the J gene lost 5 bases, with 15 bases spanning the gap. CDR1 is SGHVS and CDR2 is FQNEAQ in the germline V gene. The CDR3 consists of 14 residues. As for time point: late sampling 161 to 241 days after vaccination in a few convalescent patients. Indicated treatment: roughly 11-day PBMC culture with coronavirus spike peptide pools or control peptides (ViraFEST assay). The Oncomine TCR Beta short-read assay was applied to DNA of cultured CD4+ T cells. TCRdb re-analysed the PCR reads in MiXCR, keeping a single row per CDR3 protein. The sample includes under 25,000 distinct CDR3 sequences, about 35% of them seen just once.

The gene calls are TRBV7-8 and TRBJ2-5; D is perhaps TRBD1 (5 bases). This receptor was identified in a human donor who had recovered from COVID-19. Sequenced here: CD4+ T cells from blood, cultured in vitro, sampled about 7 months after SARS-CoV-2 vaccination. CDR3 sequence: CASSPRIRQETQYF. The CDR3 DNA sequence: TGTGCCAGCAGCCCGCGGATTAGACAGGAGACCCAGTACTTC.